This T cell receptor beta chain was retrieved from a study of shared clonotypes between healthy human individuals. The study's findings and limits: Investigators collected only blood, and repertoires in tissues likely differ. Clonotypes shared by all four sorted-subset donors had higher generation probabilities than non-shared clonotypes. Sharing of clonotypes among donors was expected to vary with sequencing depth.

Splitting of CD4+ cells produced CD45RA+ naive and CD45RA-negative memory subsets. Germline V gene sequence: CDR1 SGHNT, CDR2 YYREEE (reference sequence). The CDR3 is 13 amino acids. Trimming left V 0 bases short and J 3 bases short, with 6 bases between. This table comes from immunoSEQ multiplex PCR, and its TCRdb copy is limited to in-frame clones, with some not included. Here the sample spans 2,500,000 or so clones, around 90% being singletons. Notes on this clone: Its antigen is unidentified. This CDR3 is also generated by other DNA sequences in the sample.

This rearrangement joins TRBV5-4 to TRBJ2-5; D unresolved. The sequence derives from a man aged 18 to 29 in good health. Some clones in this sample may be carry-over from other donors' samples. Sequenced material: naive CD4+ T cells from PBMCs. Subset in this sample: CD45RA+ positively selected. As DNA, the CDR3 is TGTGCCAGCAGCTTGGTGGCCGAAGAGACCCAGTACTTC. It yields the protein CASSLVAEETQYF.